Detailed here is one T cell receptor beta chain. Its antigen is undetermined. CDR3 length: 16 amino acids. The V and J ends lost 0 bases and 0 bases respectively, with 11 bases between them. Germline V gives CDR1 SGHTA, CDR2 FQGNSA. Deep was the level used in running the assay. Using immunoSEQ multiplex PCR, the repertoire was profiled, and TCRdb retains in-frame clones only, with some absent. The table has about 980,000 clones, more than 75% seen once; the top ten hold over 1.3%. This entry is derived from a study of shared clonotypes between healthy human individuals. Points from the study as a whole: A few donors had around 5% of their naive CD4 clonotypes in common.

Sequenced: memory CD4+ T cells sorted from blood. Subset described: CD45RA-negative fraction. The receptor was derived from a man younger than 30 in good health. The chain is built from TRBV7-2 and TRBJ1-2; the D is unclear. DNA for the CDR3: TGTGCCAGCAGCTTAGCAGGTCAGAGAGCTAACTATGGCTACACCTTC. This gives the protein CASSLAGQRANYGYTF.